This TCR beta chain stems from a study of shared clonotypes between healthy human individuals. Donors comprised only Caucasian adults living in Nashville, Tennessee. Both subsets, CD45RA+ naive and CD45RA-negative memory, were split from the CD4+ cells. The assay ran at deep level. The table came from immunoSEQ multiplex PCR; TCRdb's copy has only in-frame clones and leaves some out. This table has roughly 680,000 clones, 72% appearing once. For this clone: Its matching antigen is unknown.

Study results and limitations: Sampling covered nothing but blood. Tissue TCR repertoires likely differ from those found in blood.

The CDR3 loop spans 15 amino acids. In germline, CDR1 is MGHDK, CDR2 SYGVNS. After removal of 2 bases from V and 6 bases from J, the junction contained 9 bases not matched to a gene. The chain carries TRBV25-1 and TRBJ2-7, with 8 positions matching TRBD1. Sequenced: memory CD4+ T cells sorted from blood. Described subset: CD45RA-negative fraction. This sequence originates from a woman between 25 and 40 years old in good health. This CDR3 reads CASSEGAGGRGEQYF. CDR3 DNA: TGTGCCAGCAGTGAAGGGGCAGGGGGCCGGGGCGAGCAGTACTTC.